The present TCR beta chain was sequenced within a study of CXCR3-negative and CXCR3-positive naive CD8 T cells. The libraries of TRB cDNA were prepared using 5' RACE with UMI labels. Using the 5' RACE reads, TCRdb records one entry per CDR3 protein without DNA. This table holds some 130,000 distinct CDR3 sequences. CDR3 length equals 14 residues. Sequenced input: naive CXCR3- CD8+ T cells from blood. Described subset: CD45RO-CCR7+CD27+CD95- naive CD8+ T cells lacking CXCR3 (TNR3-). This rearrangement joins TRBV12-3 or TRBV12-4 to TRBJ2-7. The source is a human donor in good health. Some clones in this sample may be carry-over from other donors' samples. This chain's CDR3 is CASSLASTSAEQYF.